The 2 T cell receptor beta chains below were found in one sample sequenced in a study of beta chain features in type 1 diabetes. Notes on the study in general: Shorter TCRB CDR3s, moderately but significantly so, were found in Type 1 diabetes patients in all four CD4+ subsets.

All of the isolated RNA was reverse transcribed, so expressed TCRB transcripts were sequenced. The assay was immunoSEQ multiplex PCR, and TCRdb's table has in-frame clones only and misses some. The sample includes approximately 730,000 clones, 13% of them seen just once. Their antigens are not known. The source material was naive CD4+ T cells from blood. All receptors derive from a man aged 18 to 29 with type 1 diabetes.

This clone was counted between two and nine times. V gene TRBV5-1 combines with J gene TRBJ2-3; D perhaps matches TRBD2 (6 bases). Germline CDR1 reads SGHRS; CDR2 reads YFSETQ. The CDR3 length is 15 residues. V was shortened by 2 bases and J by 5 bases, with 15 bases between the two germline ends. CDR3 loop: CASSFGIPGGDTQYF. In DNA form, the CDR3 reads TGCGCCAGCAGCTTTGGGATCCCCGGGGGAGATACGCAGTATTTT.

This clone was seen only a few times. The chain joins TRBV4-1 to TRBJ2-3, with 12 bases aligning to TRBD1. Germline CDR1 MGHRA, CDR2 YSYEKL. With 3 bases clipped from V and 6 bases from J, the junction kept 10 bases outside the gene matches. This CDR3 comprises 17 residues. CDR3 protein: CASSHTGTGGATDTQYF. CDR3 nucleotides: TGCGCCAGCAGCCATACCGGGACAGGGGGCGCGACGGATACGCAGTATTTT.